This T cell receptor (beta chain) originates from a study of CD8 T cells in ankylosing spondylitis. Construction of TCR beta libraries was performed using quantitative 5'-RACE with molecular barcodes. TCRdb ran MiXCR on the 5' RACE reads and lists one entry per CDR3 protein. Of around 140,000 distinct CDR3 sequences in the sample, 17% were seen once. This clonotype has a handful of counts. The antigen remains unidentified. Study conclusions and caveats: Made up of eight highly homologous variants, a TCR beta motif appeared characteristic of ankylosing spondylitis blood. Relatively rare in peripheral blood, disease-linked clones were also CD8+. Significantly higher representation of disease-linked clones was reported for matched ankylosing spondylitis synovial fluid. Existing reports had already noted some motif variants in reactive arthritis synovial fluid and blood.

Looked up from germline, CDR1 is PRHDT and CDR2 is FYEKMQ (reference sequence). V dropped 5 bases and J dropped 7 bases, with 15 bases sitting between them. The CDR3 runs 13 residues. The sample taken for sequencing was blood, either unsorted or a sorted T cell fraction (not recorded which). This chain connects TRBV13 to TRBJ2-7, with D tentatively TRBD1 (6 bases). The sequence derives from a male donor with ankylosing spondylitis. The CDR3 DNA sequence: TGTGCCAGCAGCCCTCCTTTACAGGGTGAGCAGTACTTC. Protein: CASSPPLQGEQYF.